This T cell receptor beta chain was profiled in a study of technical replicates of blood from a handful of donors. The CDR3 is made up of 15 amino acids. Per the germline V gene, CDR1 is SGHTS and CDR2 is YDEGEE. V shed 3 bases and J 2 bases; nucleotides not matched to a gene: 1. Clones were read by immunoSEQ multiplex PCR, and TCRdb kept only the in-frame ones, dropping some. Of about 15,000 clones in the sample, about 86% are singletons; the top ten hold about 12%. The origin of this receptor is a human donor in good health. The V gene is TRBV5-8, the J gene TRBJ2-1; TRBD2 aligns across 11 bases. Sequenced input: PBMCs. In nucleotides, the CDR3 is TGTGCCAGCAGCTCGGGACTAGCGGCCTACAATGAGCAGTTCTTC. Translated: CASSSGLAAYNEQFF.